The 31 T cell receptor beta chains presented below share a single source sample, sequenced in a study of cytomegalovirus exposure and HLA in healthy donors. With 60 Vbeta and 13 Jbeta primers, the PCR was carried out. Some clones are missing from TCRdb's copy, which holds only in-frame ones; the method was immunoSEQ multiplex PCR. The data contain roughly 80,000 clones, approximately 74% of them seen just once; the ten biggest clones take up 6.2%. Material for sequencing was PBMCs. Every receptor here comes from a woman in her forties or fifties in good health and CMV-seropositive.

The chain employs TRBV5-1 and TRBJ1-2, with a weak D call TRBD1 (6 bases). CDR3 length: 15 residues. Trimming cost V 0 bases and J 4 bases, with 13 bases left between them. Germline CDR1 and CDR2: SGHRS and YFSETQ. The CDR3 sequence is CASSLAGASVYGYTF. CDR3 sequence (DNA): TGCGCCAGCAGCTTGGCAGGGGCGAGCGTCTATGGCTACACCTTC.

This chain connects TRBV6-1 to TRBJ2-1; TRBD2 aligns across 8 bases. The germline V gene has CDR1 MNHNS and CDR2 SASEGT. V was clipped by 5 bases and J by 5 bases; unmatched bases: 5. CDR3 length: 14 residues. The CDR3 reads CASSFGTRDNEQFF. Written as DNA, the CDR3 is TGTGCCAGCAGTTTCGGGACTAGAGACAATGAGCAGTTCTTC.

J is TRBJ1-6 and V is TRBV28; D not certain. Germline V gene sequence: CDR1 MDHEN, CDR2 SYDVKM. The CDR3 covers 16 residues. Deletions cut 5 bases from V and 6 bases from J, with 17 bases between. The CDR3 sequence: CASSPLGGGSNSPLHF. The CDR3 region has the DNA TGTGCCAGCAGTCCGCTGGGTGGAGGGAGTAATTCACCCCTCCACTTT. Based on the CDR3 plus reference TRBV28 and TRBJ1-6, the full variable domain is DVKVTQSSRYLVKRTGEKVFLECVQDMDHENMFWYRQDPGLGLRLIYFSYDVKMKEKGDIPEGYSVSREKKERFSLILESASTNQTSMYLCASSPLGGGSNSPLHFGNGTRLTVT.

There are a few counts of this clone. V gene TRBV10-3 combines with J gene TRBJ1-1; D not resolved. The length of the CDR3 is 13 residues. V was shortened by 11 bases and J by 0 bases, with 13 bases between the two germline ends. Per the germline V gene, CDR1 is ENHRY and CDR2 is SYGVKD. The CDR3 region is CAAEREVNTEAFF. CDR3 DNA: TGTGCCGCAGAGAGGGAAGTGAACACTGAAGCTTTCTTT.

The V and J genes are TRBV9 and TRBJ2-1, with 9 nucleotides matching TRBD2. J lost 0 bases, V lost 0 bases, and 7 bases had no gene match. The CDR3 is 18 residues long. Per the germline V gene, CDR1 is SGDLS and CDR2 is YYNGEE. The CDR3 DNA reads as TGTGCCAGCAGCGTAGGCGTGACTAGCGGAAGCTCCTACAATGAGCAGTTCTTC. Its translation: CASSVGVTSGSSYNEQFF. Combining the CDR3 with reference TRBV9 and TRBJ2-1 gives the whole variable domain DSGVTQTPKHLITATGQRVTLRCSPRSGDLSVYWYQQSLDQGLQFLIQYYNGEERAKGNILERFSAQQFPDLHSELNLSSLELGDSALYFCASSVGVTSGSSYNEQFFGPGTRLTVL.

V gene TRBV20-1 combines with J gene TRBJ1-2; D gene unclear. The CDR3 runs 11 residues. Deletions cut 3 bases from V and 4 bases from J, with 6 bases between. Germline V CDR1 and CDR2: DFQATT, SNEGSKA (reference sequence). The CDR3 spells CSARAFYGYTF. The CDR3 nucleotides are TGCAGTGCTAGGGCTTTCTATGGCTACACCTTC.

V and J are TRBV4-1 and TRBJ2-2; 8 nucleotides agree with TRBD2. V lost 1 base to trimming and J lost 5 bases; unmatched junction nucleotides: 3. In germline, CDR1 is MGHRA, CDR2 YSYEKL. This CDR3 spans 15 amino acids. CDR3 DNA: TGCGCCAGCAGCCAAGGGCTAGCGGGTACCGGGGAGCTGTTTTTT. This codes for CASSQGLAGTGELFF.

In regard to this clone: The sample holds other DNA sequences that translate to the same CDR3. The CDR3: CASSLGRTNEKLFF. Here the CDR3 DNA reads TGTGCCAGCAGCTTGGGCCGGACTAATGAAAAACTGTTTTTT. J is TRBJ1-4 and V is TRBV5-4; no clear D gene. V was clipped by 0 bases and J by 2 bases, with 5 bases between them. Germline V gene sequence: CDR1 SGHNT, CDR2 YYREEE (reference sequence). The CDR3 has 14 amino acids.

In this sample, this clone turned up once. The chain links TRBV7-3 to TRBJ1-2; D might be TRBD1 (6 bases). Looked up from germline, CDR1 is SGHTA and CDR2 is FQGTGA. V lost 2 bases to trimming and J lost 8 bases, with 18 bases between them. The CDR3 covers 15 residues. The CDR3 DNA follows: TGTGCCAGCAGCTTACCTCCGGGACACCGAGGGGGCTACACCTTC. It encodes CASSLPPGHRGGYTF.

This chain links TRBV7-6 with TRBJ2-2; TRBD2 agrees at 9 bases. Looked up from germline, CDR1 is SGHVS and CDR2 is FNYEAQ. The ends lost 2 bases at V and 3 bases at J; junction bases unmatched: 1. This CDR3 contains 15 residues. The CDR3: CASSLTSGYTGELFF. DNA of the CDR3: TGTGCCAGCAGCTTAACTAGCGGGTACACCGGGGAGCTGTTTTTT. The complete variable domain, with remaining parts taken from reference TRBV7-6 and TRBJ2-2, reads GAGVSQSPRYKVTKRGQDVALRCDPISGHVSLYWYRQALGQGPEFLTYFNYEAQQDKSGLPNDRFSAERPEGSISTLTIQRTEQRDSAMYRCASSLTSGYTGELFFGEGSRLTVL.

This rearrangement joins TRBV28 to TRBJ2-7; 10 positions agree with TRBD1. The ends lost 4 bases at V and 5 bases at J; junction bases unmatched: 14. The CDR3 has 17 amino acids. Germline CDR1 and CDR2: MDHEN and SYDVKM. CDR3 loop: CASSYISTGGEKNEQYF. CDR3 bases: TGTGCCAGCAGTTATATATCGACAGGGGGCGAGAAAAACGAGCAGTACTTC.

This chain joins TRBV6-5 and TRBJ2-5, with 7 bases that match TRBD2. V gave up 6 bases and J gave up 5 bases; unmatched junction bases: 9. This CDR3 has 14 amino acids. Germline CDR1 reads MNHEY; CDR2 reads SVGAGI. CDR3 protein: CASSPWGGGETQYF. The CDR3 DNA reads TGTGCCAGCAGCCCTTGGGGGGGTGGGGAGACCCAGTACTTC.

This clone was counted between two and nine times. Within the sample, other DNA sequences also encode this same CDR3. This chain joins TRBV2 and TRBJ1-2; TRBD1 matches at 7 bases. Germline-derived CDR1 and CDR2 are SNHLY and FYNNEI. This CDR3 is 12 amino acids long. Trimming cost V 6 bases and J 4 bases; bases outside gene matches: 2. The CDR3 nucleotides read TGTGCCAGCAGGGGACAGCCCTATGGCTACACCTTC. It yields the protein CASRGQPYGYTF.

This chain links TRBV6-4 with TRBJ2-1, with 8 bases fitting TRBD2. Losses at the gene ends were 5 bases for V and 4 bases for J; bases not matched to a gene: 7. Germline CDR1 and CDR2: MRHNA and SNTAGT. The CDR3 totals 15 residues. In DNA form, the CDR3 reads TGTGCCAGCAGTCCGACTAGCGTTACGTACAATGAGCAGTTCTTC. It is translated as CASSPTSVTYNEQFF.

CDR3 in amino acids: CASSYGAAGVNEQFF. CDR3 DNA: TGTGCCAGCAGTTACGGGGCGGCAGGGGTTAATGAGCAGTTCTTC. The chain joins TRBV6-6 to TRBJ2-1, with D possibly being TRBD1 (6 bases). Deletions cut 2 bases from V and 7 bases from J, with 15 bases between. The V gene's germline CDR1 is MNHNY and CDR2 SVGAGI (reference sequence). This CDR3 region has 15 residues.

The gene calls are TRBV19 and TRBJ2-1, with D tentatively TRBD2 (5 bases). Trimming took off 5 bases at V and 7 bases at J, with 21 bases between the two ends. The CDR3 extends over 16 amino acids. Per the germline V gene, CDR1 is LNHDA and CDR2 is SQIVND (reference sequence). The CDR3 spells CASSGKWESRRNEQFF. In nucleotides, the CDR3 is TGTGCCAGTAGTGGTAAGTGGGAGAGTCGGAGAAATGAGCAGTTCTTC.

The J gene is TRBJ1-3, the V gene TRBV14; TRBD1 is a possible D gene (5 bases). The CDR3 extends over 18 amino acids. Germline V gene sequence: CDR1 SGHDN, CDR2 FVKESK. V was trimmed by 1 base and J by 4 bases, leaving 20 bases between them. CDR3 region: CASSQATSQAGGGNTIYF. CDR3 bases: TGTGCCAGCAGCCAAGCTACGTCACAGGCTGGTGGGGGAAACACCATATATTTT.

The rearrangement links TRBV15 to TRBJ1-5; D gene ambiguous. Germline V gene data show CDR1 as LNHNV and CDR2 as YYDKDF (reference sequence). V was pared by 6 bases and J by 2 bases, with 11 bases between. The CDR3 spans 14 residues. The CDR3 reads CATSVGRGNQPQHF. CDR3 DNA: TGTGCCACCAGTGTTGGGAGGGGCAATCAGCCCCAGCATTTT.

This clone has only a few counts. The chain joins TRBV9 to TRBJ2-1; D remains ambiguous. The CDR3 is 14 residues long. From germline, CDR1 is SGDLS and CDR2 YYNGEE. V was clipped by 0 bases and J by 6 bases, with 10 bases between them. The CDR3: CASSVVELSNEQFF. The CDR3 nucleotides are TGTGCCAGCAGCGTAGTAGAACTATCCAATGAGCAGTTCTTC.

This clone was seen only once. The J gene is TRBJ2-3, the V gene TRBV5-3, with unresolved D. TRBV5-3 qualifies as an ORF whose function is uncertain. This CDR3 contains 16 residues. The V end was cut by 1 base, the J end by 2 bases, with 14 bases between. The CDR3 region is CARSLRQPDYTDTQYF. CDR3 coding DNA: TGTGCCAGAAGCTTGCGACAACCTGATTACACAGATACGCAGTATTTT.

This chain joins TRBV6-5 and TRBJ2-7; TRBD2 might be the D (5 bases). Trimming removed 4 bases at V and 4 bases at J, with 14 bases between. The CDR3 consists of 14 residues. Germline lookup yields CDR1 MNHEY and CDR2 SVGAGI. CDR3 sequence reads: CASSSGSRGYEQYF. The DNA for the CDR3 is TGTGCCAGCAGTTCAGGAAGCCGGGGTTACGAGCAGTACTTC.

The chain combines TRBV6-1 with TRBJ2-3; 9 nucleotides line up with TRBD2. The CDR3 is 16 amino acids. V was clipped by 3 bases and J by 4 bases; unmatched bases: 8. Germline CDR1 and CDR2: MNHNS and SASEGT. The CDR3 region has the DNA TGTGCCAGCAGTGACCTGATAGCGGGAGTGGCAGATACGCAGTATTTT. Protein product: CASSDLIAGVADTQYF.

The rearrangement joins TRBV6-1 to TRBJ1-5; the D gene is possibly TRBD1 (6 bases). The germline gives CDR1 MNHNS, CDR2 SASEGT. Trimming removed 3 bases from V and 3 bases from J, with 12 bases in between. The CDR3 contains 15 residues. The CDR3 region is CASSDRGQINQPQHF. The DNA of the CDR3 is TGTGCCAGCAGTGACCGAGGACAGATCAATCAGCCCCAGCATTTT.

The rearrangement joins TRBV28 to TRBJ2-5; D might be TRBD2 (6 bases). Germline CDR1 reads MDHEN; CDR2 reads SYDVKM. This CDR3 is 12 amino acids long. V dropped 11 bases and J dropped 11 bases, with 21 bases sitting between them. The CDR3 loop reads CASQWGDREQYF. The CDR3 DNA follows: TGTGCCTCCCAATGGGGCGATCGGGAGCAGTACTTC.

The chain joins TRBV6-1 to TRBJ1-3; no firm D call. Germline V CDR1 and CDR2: MNHNS, SASEGT. Deletions cut 6 bases from V and 0 bases from J, with 12 bases between. The CDR3 runs to 15 residues. CDR3 in amino acids: CASRGGIISGNTIYF. The DNA for the CDR3 is TGTGCCAGCAGGGGAGGGATCATCTCTGGAAACACCATATATTTT.

This chain uses TRBV28 with TRBJ2-1, with 7 nucleotides matching TRBD1. V lost 5 bases and J lost 3; bases outside the gene matches: 4. This CDR3 region has 14 residues. Germline V gene sequence: CDR1 MDHEN, CDR2 SYDVKM. The DNA for the CDR3 is TGTGCCAGCAGTAGGGACAGAAGCTACAATGAGCAGTTCTTC. This gives the protein CASSRDRSYNEQFF.

The V and J genes are TRBV30 and TRBJ1-1; the match to TRBD1 covers 9 bases. Unmatched junction bases numbered 8, after V lost 3 bases and J lost 0 bases. The CDR3 loop spans 16 amino acids. CDR1 and CDR2 from the germline V gene are GTSNPN and SVGIG (reference sequence). Written as DNA, the CDR3 is TGTGCCTGGAGGCGCAGGGACAGGGTATTGAACACTGAAGCTTTCTTT. Its protein is CAWRRRDRVLNTEAFF.

The V call is TRBV13, the J call TRBJ2-5; 11 bases match TRBD2. With 0 bases clipped from V and 3 bases from J, the junction kept 6 bases outside the gene matches. The CDR3 totals 17 residues. CDR1 is PRHDT, CDR2 FYEKMQ, per germline (reference sequence). The CDR3 nucleotides are TGTGCCAGCAGCTTAGGCCTCACTAGCGGGAGTGAAGAGACCCAGTACTTC. This sequence encodes CASSLGLTSGSEETQYF.

V gene TRBV6-5 combines with J gene TRBJ1-4; 9 nucleotides align to TRBD1. V dropped 8 bases and J dropped 7; count of bases not matched to a gene: 11. This CDR3 region has 15 residues. Looked up from germline, CDR1 is MNHEY and CDR2 is SVGAGI. CDR3 nucleotide sequence: TGTGCCAGCTCCAAAGGGACAGGGTGGGGTGAAAAACTGTTTTTT. It is translated as CASSKGTGWGEKLFF.

The CDR3 DNA reads as TGTGCCAGCAGCGCGACAGGGAATCAAGAGACCCAGTACTTC. It specifies CASSATGNQETQYF. The chain links TRBV9 to TRBJ2-5, with 7 bases that match TRBD1. The V segment lost 3 bases and the J segment 2 bases; nucleotides outside the gene matches: 4. Germline loops: CDR1 SGDLS, CDR2 YYNGEE. The CDR3 sequence is 14 residues long.

V gene TRBV9 combines with J gene TRBJ2-3; weak D call: TRBD2 (6 bases). Per the germline V gene, CDR1 is SGDLS and CDR2 is YYNGEE. The CDR3 totals 16 residues. The V gene lost 2 bases and the J gene lost 1 base, with 14 bases spanning the gap. The CDR3 region has the DNA TGTGCCAGCAGCGTTAGTGACGGGAGTGGCACAGATACGCAGTATTTT. This gives the protein CASSVSDGSGTDTQYF.